The T cell receptor (beta chain) described here comes from a study of T cell repertoires in aging, cancer and after chemotherapy. Across the study: Donor ages fell into six groups from 30 or younger up to 70 or older.

TCR beta rearrangements were amplified from peripheral blood genomic DNA. This CDR3 region has 19 residues. Unmatched junction bases numbered 10, after V lost 2 bases and J lost 0 bases. The germline gives CDR1 KGHSH, CDR2 LQKENI. TRB rearrangements spanning V, D and J were amplified using mixed TRB-A/B primers. TCRdb fed the multiplex PCR reads into MiXCR, producing one record per CDR3 protein. There are roughly 1,300 distinct CDR3 sequences in the sample; about three fifths occur only once, and about 95% lies in the top ten. Study observations and caveats: No conclusions about immunological memory after chemotherapy can be drawn from the repertoire data. Rebound thymic output was suggested by rising median generation probability during chemotherapy in each cancer cohort. Age-matched healthy donors had significantly more diverse, less clonal blood TCR repertoires than untreated cancer patients.

A note on this clonotype: Its antigen remains unidentified.

This receptor was obtained from a human donor with a blood cancer. The V gene is TRBV18, the J gene TRBJ2-2, with 9 nucleotides matching TRBD1. Material: blood. As DNA, the CDR3 is TGTGCCAGCTCACCAAGAGGGACAGGGACCGGTTCGAACACCGGGGAGCTGTTTTTT. Protein sequence: CASSPRGTGTGSNTGELFF. The full variable domain, in which reference TRBV18 and TRBJ2-2 provide the parts outside the CDR3, is NAGVMQNPRHLVRRRGQEARLRCSPMKGHSHVYWYRQLPEEGLKFMVYLQKENIIDESGMPKERFSAEFPKEGPSILRIQQVVRGDSAAYFCASSPRGTGTGSNTGELFFGEGSRLTVL.